One and the same sample provided the 17 T cell receptor beta chains below, sequenced in a study of blood T cell repertoires in COVID-19. Profiled with immunoSEQ multiplex PCR; TCRdb holds only in-frame clones, not every one. Of more than 150,000 clones detected, about 80% appear once; the ten largest clones hold approximately 15%. Sequenced: peripheral blood. The receptors derive from a man aged 25 to 40 with active or convalescent COVID-19.

This clone was picked up one time. This chain connects TRBV15 to TRBJ2-7; 14 bases fit TRBD2. Germline values: CDR1 LNHNV, CDR2 YYDKDF (reference sequence). V gave up 3 bases and J gave up 5 bases; unmatched junction bases: 6. CDR3 length: 16 residues. The CDR3 spells CATSRSPGLAGDEQYF. The CDR3 DNA reads TGTGCCACCAGCAGGTCCCCGGGACTAGCGGGGGACGAGCAGTACTTC.

DNA of the CDR3: TGCGCCAGCAGCTTGGAGCAACCTAGCACTGAAGCTTTCTTT. Its translation is CASSLEQPSTEAFF. The chain employs TRBV5-1 and TRBJ1-1; D ambiguous. The CDR3 extends over 14 amino acids. The V and J ends lost 0 bases and 4 bases respectively, with 10 bases between them. CDR1 SGHRS and CDR2 YFSETQ come from the germline V gene. Full variable domain (missing parts from reference TRBV5-1 and TRBJ1-1): KAGVTQTPRYLIKTRGQQVTLSCSPISGHRSVSWYQQTPGQGLQFLFEYFSETQRNKGNFPGRFSGRQFSNSRSEMNVSTLELGDSALYLCASSLEQPSTEAFFGQGTRLTVV.

This clone came up once. The chain links TRBV27 to TRBJ1-1; 7 positions match TRBD1. Germline CDR1 reads MNHEY; CDR2 reads SMNVEV (reference sequence). The CDR3 sequence is 14 residues long. V was clipped by 5 bases and J by 1 base; unmatched bases: 4. The CDR3 nucleotides are TGTGCCAGCAGTCGACAGGGAAGGAACACTGAAGCTTTCTTT. Protein sequence: CASSRQGRNTEAFF.

J is TRBJ1-5 and V is TRBV29-1; 11 bases line up with TRBD1. This CDR3 contains 17 residues. Germline CDR1 is SQVTM and CDR2 is ANQGSEA. V dropped 5 bases and J dropped 3; count of bases not matched to a gene: 12. The CDR3 region is CSVSDRGRSPINQPQHF. CDR3 DNA: TGCAGCGTTTCGGACAGGGGGCGCAGCCCCATCAATCAGCCCCAGCATTTT.

This chain joins TRBV20-1 and TRBJ2-3; D might be TRBD2 (6 bases). CDR1 is DFQATT and CDR2 is SNEGSKA in the germline V gene (reference sequence). Trimming took 3 bases from V and 1 from J, leaving 17 bases between them. The CDR3 is 16 residues long. CDR3 sequence: CSASHRRESGTDTQYF. Written as DNA, the CDR3 is TGCAGTGCTAGTCACCGTCGGGAGTCTGGCACAGATACGCAGTATTTT.

This clone came up a few times. This rearrangement joins TRBV7-3 to TRBJ1-1; D gene unclear. This CDR3 has 15 amino acids. Trimming removed 5 bases from V and 6 bases from J, with 19 bases in between. Germline assignment: CDR1 SGHTA and CDR2 FQGTGA. CDR3 loop: CASSPQEAVNPEAFF. The DNA of the CDR3 is TGTGCCAGCAGCCCCCAGGAAGCAGTTAATCCTGAAGCTTTCTTT.

V usage is TRBV5-6 and J usage is TRBJ2-1; D gene unclear. Trimming stripped 0 bases from V and 0 bases from J, with 10 bases between. The CDR3 runs to 16 residues. Germline values: CDR1 SGHDT, CDR2 YYEEEE. The CDR3 spells CASSLVGSPSYNEQFF. CDR3 DNA: TGTGCCAGCAGCTTGGTGGGTAGCCCCTCCTACAATGAGCAGTTCTTC.

This clone showed up just a few times. The J gene is TRBJ2-5, the V gene TRBV10-3, with 9 bases that match TRBD1. Unmatched junction bases numbered 7, after V lost 3 bases and J lost 2 bases. The length of the CDR3 is 16 residues. Per germline, CDR1 ENHRY and CDR2 SYGVKD. In DNA form, the CDR3 reads TGTGCCATCAGTGAACCAGGACAGGGGAATCAAGAGACCCAGTACTTC. Translated, it gives CAISEPGQGNQETQYF.

The rearrangement links TRBV18 to TRBJ1-4, with D perhaps matching TRBD1 (6 bases). Germline V CDR1 and CDR2: KGHSH, LQKENI. The CDR3 consists of 15 residues. V was clipped by 6 bases and J by 3 bases, with 14 bases between them. CDR3 coding DNA: TGTGCCAGCTCCGACACGACAGGTGCTAATGAAAAACTGTTTTTT. Translating gives CASSDTTGANEKLFF.

The sample holds a few counts of this clone. This chain joins TRBV24-1 and TRBJ1-1; D gene uncertain. The V and J ends lost 9 bases and 3 bases respectively, with 13 bases between them. Germline V CDR1 and CDR2: KGHDR, SFDVKD. This CDR3 region has 13 residues. This CDR3 is CATEGREDTEAFF. In DNA, the CDR3 is TGTGCCACCGAAGGGAGGGAAGACACTGAAGCTTTCTTT.

This chain links TRBV27 with TRBJ2-5, with 7 bases lining up with TRBD2. This CDR3 has 15 residues. Looked up from germline, CDR1 is MNHEY and CDR2 is SMNVEV (reference sequence). J was trimmed by 5 bases and V by 6 bases; bases with no gene match: 12. The chain's CDR3 is CASRLGPGRGETQYF. CDR3 in DNA: TGTGCCAGCAGACTCGGCCCGGGGCGGGGGGAGACCCAGTACTTC.

The chain links TRBV18 to TRBJ2-2; TRBD1 agrees at 9 bases. CDR1 is KGHSH and CDR2 is LQKENI in the germline V gene. The CDR3 has 16 residues. Losses at the gene ends were 3 bases for V and 5 bases for J; bases not matched to a gene: 7. This CDR3 reads CASSPEDRGGTGELFF. CDR3 nucleotide sequence: TGTGCCAGCTCACCCGAGGACAGGGGAGGTACCGGGGAGCTGTTTTTT.

The chain is built from TRBV28 and TRBJ1-1; 8 nucleotides match TRBD1. CDR3 length equals 17 residues. The trim removed 2 bases at V and 0 bases at J, leaving 8 bases unmatched. Germline V gene lookup returns CDR1 MDHEN and CDR2 SYDVKM. The CDR3 reads CASSLKTGEGMNTEAFF. In DNA, the CDR3 is TGTGCCAGCAGTTTAAAGACAGGGGAAGGCATGAACACTGAAGCTTTCTTT.

The rearrangement uses TRBV24-1 and TRBJ2-7; 16 positions match TRBD2. The V segment lost 9 bases and the J segment 6 bases; nucleotides outside the gene matches: 7. The CDR3 is 15 amino acids. From germline, CDR1 is KGHDR and CDR2 SFDVKD. The CDR3 region has the DNA TGTGCCACCGGGGGACTAGCGGGAGGGCCGTTCGAGCAGTACTTC. Its protein product is CATGGLAGGPFEQYF.

V usage is TRBV10-3 and J usage is TRBJ1-1; TRBD1 matches at 11 bases. The length of the CDR3 is 15 residues. Germline assignment: CDR1 ENHRY and CDR2 SYGVKD. Losses at the gene ends were 6 bases for V and 6 bases for J; bases not matched to a gene: 9. CDR3 protein: CAISHSGQGAAEAFF. CDR3 DNA sequence: TGTGCCATCAGCCACAGCGGACAGGGGGCGGCTGAAGCTTTCTTT.

The J gene is TRBJ2-3, the V gene TRBV2, with TRBD2 as a possible D gene (7 bases). Germline loops: CDR1 SNHLY, CDR2 FYNNEI. V shed 8 bases and J shed 5 bases, with 11 bases lying between them. The CDR3 spans 12 residues. The CDR3, as DNA: TGTGCCAGCGGGGGGGGCCGAGATACGCAGTATTTT. Protein: CASGGGRDTQYF.

The chain combines TRBV19 with TRBJ1-3; D ambiguous. This CDR3 comprises 16 residues. Germline V gene lookup returns CDR1 LNHDA and CDR2 SQIVND (reference sequence). V was trimmed by 3 bases and J by 0 bases, leaving 12 bases between them. For the CDR3, the DNA is TGTGCCAGTAGTATTGGCCTGGGGAGCTCTGGAAACACCATATATTTT. This codes for CASSIGLGSSGNTIYF. Looking up the rest from reference TRBV19 and TRBJ1-3 gives the full variable domain: DGGITQSPKYLFRKEGQNVTLSCEQNLNHDAMYWYRQDPGQGLRLIYYSQIVNDFQKGDIAEGYSVSREKKESFPLTVTSAQKNPTAFYLCASSIGLGSSGNTIYFGEGSWLTVV.